This TCR beta chain originates from a study of a mutant IDH1 vaccine in newly diagnosed glioma. About the study: The V12 visit happened in week 35, and the V13 visit happened in week 47.

Profiling relied on immunoSEQ multiplex PCR, and the TCRdb table lists in-frame clones only, not all of them. The table includes about 26,000 clones, less than 85% detected once. As regards this clone: The antigen is unknown.

Time point reported: week 35, safety follow-up. What each vaccine dose contained was 300 ug of mutant IDH1 20-mer peptide, accompanied by topical imiquimod. The ends were cut back, 4 bases at V and 6 bases at J, with 22 bases in the middle. There are 16 residues in the CDR3. CDR1 is GTSNPN and CDR2 is SVGIG in the germline V gene (reference sequence). The TCR originated in a man under 40 with glioma. This specimen consisted of PBMCs, obtained from a glioma patient whose treatment included an IDH1 peptide vaccine. This rearrangement joins TRBV30 to TRBJ2-1; D could derive from TRBD1 or TRBD2 (5 bases each). CDR3 in amino acids: CAWTLPPLLGVNEQFF. The CDR3 bases are TGTGCCTGGACCCTCCCCCCTCTTTTGGGGGTCAATGAGCAGTTCTTC.